One sample yielded the 13 T cell receptor beta chains listed below, sequenced in a study of T cell responses to AZD1222 COVID-19 vaccine (dated by TCRdb to 2020 to 2022). Preparation of the library involved the immunoSEQ multiplex PCR assay. TCRdb stores this immuneACCESS table with in-frame sequences only. Part of the clones is absent; in the studies checked, under half of the shortfall reflects unresolved V genes, and no reason is known for the rest. This sample gives just under 95,000 clones in total; around 90% of them show up just once. The ten biggest clones cover around a fifth of the sample. This specimen's time point label, interpreted: baseline before first vaccination. The source was peripheral blood, collected on day 0 of AZD1222 vaccination. The source of these receptors is an adult in good health.

The chain joins TRBV7-2 to TRBJ2-7; D unresolved. This CDR3 contains 14 residues. Trimming pared 5 bases from V and 5 bases from J, leaving 16 bases between. Germline CDR1 is SGHTA and CDR2 is FQGNSA. The CDR3 DNA reads as TGTGCCAGCAGCCAATTTTACATGTGGAACGAGCAGTACTTC. Protein sequence: CASSQFYMWNEQYF.

The chain couples TRBV11-2 to TRBJ2-5; D remains ambiguous. Germline CDR1 and CDR2: SGHAT and FQNNGV. The CDR3 spans 13 residues. V gave up 1 base and J gave up 1 base, with 4 bases separating them. CDR3 protein: CASSLVSQETQYF. CDR3 bases: TGTGCCAGCAGCTTAGTCAGCCAAGAGACCCAGTACTTC.

This clone was observed a single time. CDR3 loop: CAISESRGVGMNTEAFF. The CDR3 DNA is TGTGCCATCAGTGAGTCTAGGGGGGTTGGGATGAACACTGAAGCTTTCTTT. The chain combines TRBV10-3 with TRBJ1-1, with TRBD1 as a possible D gene (6 bases). V gave up 0 bases and J gave up 0 bases, with 14 bases separating them. Germline-derived CDR1 and CDR2 are ENHRY and SYGVKD. The CDR3 length is 17 residues.

J is TRBJ2-6 and V is TRBV7-9; 10 nucleotides line up with TRBD1. The V segment lost 6 bases and the J segment 0 bases; nucleotides outside the gene matches: 8. Looked up from germline, CDR1 is SEHNR and CDR2 is FQNEAQ (reference sequence). This CDR3 spans 18 amino acids. In nucleotides, the CDR3 is TGTGCCAGCAGGACAGGGGGCGCCGAGAGCTCTGGGGCCAACGTCCTGACTTTC. It codes for CASRTGGAESSGANVLTF.

This clone was seen once. V and J are TRBV6-5 and TRBJ1-5; a possible D gene is TRBD1 (6 bases). CDR3 length: 15 amino acids. V lost 4 bases and J 2 bases, leaving 12 bases between the germline ends. Germline lookup yields CDR1 MNHEY and CDR2 SVGAGI. The CDR3 region is CASSFSGGRNQPQHF. In DNA form, the CDR3 reads TGTGCCAGCAGTTTCTCCGGGGGGCGCAATCAGCCCCAGCATTTT.

The chain carries TRBV12-5 and TRBJ2-7; either TRBD1 or TRBD2 may supply D (5 bases each). This CDR3 contains 17 residues. Germline-derived CDR1 and CDR2 are LGHNT and FRNRAP. V was clipped by 0 bases and J by 0 bases, with 15 bases between them. In nucleotides, the CDR3 is TGTGCTAGTGGTTTGGTACACGGGGCAGGAAACTCCTACGAGCAGTACTTC. It yields the protein CASGLVHGAGNSYEQYF.

J is TRBJ1-2 and V is TRBV5-6, with no clear D. This CDR3 spans 15 amino acids. Trimming shortened V by 4 bases and J by 6 bases, and 19 bases separated the two germline ends. CDR1 is SGHDT and CDR2 is YYEEEE in the germline V gene. This chain's CDR3 is CASSHAGDLTDGYTF. CDR3 bases: TGTGCCAGCAGCCACGCCGGAGATCTTACAGATGGCTACACCTTC.

The chain joins TRBV27 to TRBJ1-4; maybe TRBD1 (5 bases). Per the germline V gene, CDR1 is MNHEY and CDR2 is SMNVEV (reference sequence). Trimming removed 3 bases from V and 3 bases from J, with 8 bases in between. This CDR3 has 14 residues. CDR3 sequence (DNA): TGTGCCAGCAGTTTTGGGGGTGCTAATGAAAAACTGTTTTTT. Residues: CASSFGGANEKLFF.

This clone was observed a few times. V usage is TRBV6-5 and J usage is TRBJ1-6; D ambiguous. This CDR3 has 13 amino acids. Germline V CDR1 and CDR2: MNHEY, SVGAGI. V lost 6 bases and J 8 bases, leaving 11 bases between the germline ends. Here the CDR3 reads CASRTARHSPLHF. The CDR3 region has the DNA TGTGCCAGCAGGACCGCCCGGCATTCACCCCTCCACTTT.

The rearrangement uses TRBV5-5 and TRBJ2-2, with a weak D call TRBD1 (6 bases). This CDR3 comprises 14 residues. Germline lookup yields CDR1 SGHKS and CDR2 YYEKEE (reference sequence). V dropped 4 bases and J dropped 1 base, with 8 bases sitting between them. This chain's CDR3 is CASSTTGNTGELFF. The CDR3 coding sequence is TGTGCCAGCAGCACGACAGGGAACACCGGGGAGCTGTTTTTT.

V is TRBV13 and J is TRBJ1-6; 7 bases match TRBD1. CDR3 size: 15 residues. CDR1 and CDR2 (germline): PRHDT, FYEKMQ (reference sequence). With 5 bases clipped from V and 6 bases from J, the junction kept 7 bases outside the gene matches. CDR3 loop: CASSEDRVGNSPLHF. In nucleotides, the CDR3 is TGTGCCAGCAGCGAAGACAGGGTGGGTAATTCACCCCTCCACTTT.

The V gene is TRBV5-1, the J gene TRBJ2-3; D unclear. CDR1 and CDR2 from the germline V gene are SGHRS and YFSETQ. The germline V and J ends were trimmed by 1 base and 2 bases, with 8 bases remaining between them. The CDR3 has 14 residues. Here the CDR3 reads CASSLIGATDTQYF. The CDR3 coding sequence is TGCGCCAGCAGCTTGATAGGTGCCACAGATACGCAGTATTTT.

The gene calls are TRBV9 and TRBJ1-5; the D gene is possibly TRBD1 (5 bases). The V end was cut by 4 bases, the J end by 8 bases, with 13 bases between. This CDR3 is built from 13 residues. In germline, CDR1 is SGDLS, CDR2 YYNGEE. Written as DNA, the CDR3 is TGTGCCAGCAGCACTCAGGGAGTGGAGCCCCAGCATTTT. Translated, it gives CASSTQGVEPQHF. The full variable domain, with the rest looked up from reference TRBV9 and TRBJ1-5, is DSGVTQTPKHLITATGQRVTLRCSPRSGDLSVYWYQQSLDQGLQFLIQYYNGEERAKGNILERFSAQQFPDLHSELNLSSLELGDSALYFCASSTQGVEPQHFGDGTRLSIL.